The 32 T cell receptor beta chains below all came from one sample that was sequenced in a study of T-cell reconstitution after alpha-beta-depleted transplantation in children. Unique molecular identifiers were used in preparing the TCRbeta library. TCRdb re-called the PCR reads with MiXCR, one entry per CDR3 protein. Among about 610,000 distinct CDR3 sequences listed, over 9.5% were seen once. Material: PBMCs from the stem cell graft donor, obtained from the stem cell graft. These receptors all stem from a human donor who donated a stem cell graft to a child with acute myeloid leukemia.

This clonotype was counted ten times or more. J is TRBJ2-7 and V is TRBV6-2 or TRBV6-3; no reliable D call. The CDR3 length is 12 residues. From germline, CDR1 is MNHEY and CDR2 SVGEGT. V lost 7 bases and J lost 6, with 13 bases in between. The CDR3 region has the DNA TGTGCCAGCAAGGAAAGAACGGCCGAGCAGTACTTC. It encodes CASKERTAEQYF.

This clonotype was seen at least ten times. The chain joins TRBV29-1 to TRBJ2-7; 10 nucleotides agree with TRBD2. The CDR3 is made up of 17 amino acids. The V segment lost 4 bases and the J segment 7 bases; nucleotides outside the gene matches: 19. In germline, CDR1 is SQVTM, CDR2 ANQGSEA. The CDR3 DNA reads TGCAGCGTTGCCCATTCTGGGGCTAGCGGGAGACGGTGGGAGCAGTACTTC. Translated: CSVAHSGASGRRWEQYF.

J is TRBJ2-3 and V is TRBV28; 10 bases fit TRBD1. CDR1 is MDHEN, CDR2 SYDVKM, per germline. This CDR3 comprises 16 residues. The V gene end was trimmed by 5 bases and the J gene end by 8 bases; junction bases not matched to a gene: 13. The DNA for the CDR3 is TGTGCCAGCAGTCCTTCAGGGACAGGGGTTCAAATTACGCAGTATTTT. This encodes CASSPSGTGVQITQYF.

This clonotype has more than one count but fewer than ten. The V call is TRBV20-1, the J call TRBJ2-3; D is perhaps TRBD2 (6 bases). Germline V gene data show CDR1 as DFQATT and CDR2 as SNEGSKA (reference sequence). This CDR3 contains 12 residues. The V and J ends lost 3 bases and 12 bases respectively, with 16 bases between them. CDR3 nucleotide sequence: TGCAGTGCTAGGTGGAACCGGGACTTCCAGTATTTT. It is translated as CSARWNRDFQYF.

This clonotype has ten or more counts. This chain links TRBV20-1 with TRBJ2-1; D might be TRBD1 (5 bases). The CDR3 covers 14 residues. Germline V CDR1 and CDR2: DFQATT, SNEGSKA (reference sequence). V shed 1 base and J shed 10 bases, with 17 bases lying between them. CDR3: CSARALYDSEEQFF. CDR3 bases: TGCAGTGCTAGAGCTCTATACGACAGCGAAGAGCAGTTCTTC.

A few counts support this clonotype. The chain uses TRBV4-3 and TRBJ2-1; maybe TRBD2 (6 bases). This CDR3 contains 16 residues. The germline V gene has CDR1 LGHNA and CDR2 YSLEER. V lost 2 bases and J 5 bases, leaving 16 bases between the germline ends. The DNA of the CDR3 is TGCGCCAGCAGCCAACTGGCGGGGCAGGGCCACAATGAGCAGTTCTTC. Translated: CASSQLAGQGHNEQFF.

This clonotype showed up many times. The rearrangement links TRBV20-1 to TRBJ2-3; D unresolved. Germline V gene data show CDR1 as DFQATT and CDR2 as SNEGSKA (reference sequence). The CDR3 extends over 18 amino acids. V lost 0 bases and J 2 bases, leaving 21 bases between the germline ends. The CDR3 region has the DNA TGCAGTGCTAGAGACCCACACGATGTGGCTCGGTACACAGATACGCAGTATTTT. Protein: CSARDPHDVARYTDTQYF.

The rearrangement links TRBV4-3 to TRBJ2-5; D possibly corresponds to TRBD1 (6 bases). Germline values: CDR1 LGHNA, CDR2 YSLEER. The CDR3 contains 14 residues. V shed 5 bases and J shed 7 bases, with 17 bases lying between them. CDR3 loop: CASSDHRAGRTQYF. The DNA of the CDR3 is TGCGCCAGCAGCGATCACAGGGCCGGAAGGACCCAGTACTTC.

This clonotype was counted only a few times. The rearrangement uses TRBV20-1 and TRBJ1-5, with unresolved D. Per germline, CDR1 DFQATT and CDR2 SNEGSKA (reference sequence). V was pared by 6 bases and J by 3 bases, with 18 bases between. This CDR3 comprises 15 residues. CDR3 nucleotide sequence: TGCAGTGCGGGCGACTGGTCGGAGTACAATCAGCCCCAGCATTTT. It yields the protein CSAGDWSEYNQPQHF.

This clonotype has just a few counts. The chain links TRBV20-1 to TRBJ2-1; D possibly corresponds to TRBD2 (5 bases). The CDR3 covers 12 residues. Trimming took 3 bases from V and 10 from J, leaving 13 bases between them. CDR1 and CDR2 (germline): DFQATT, SNEGSKA (reference sequence). CDR3 coding DNA: TGCAGTGCTAGGGACCGTCCGGGGGAGCAGTTCTTC. As protein: CSARDRPGEQFF.

This clonotype was recorded many times. The chain combines TRBV29-1 with TRBJ2-1; D could derive from TRBD1 or TRBD2 (6 bases each). This CDR3 has 15 residues. Looked up from germline, CDR1 is SQVTM and CDR2 is ANQGSEA. CDR3 in amino acids: CSSDGTGGGYNEQFF. Here the CDR3 DNA reads TGCAGTTCAGACGGGACTGGAGGGGGCTACAATGAGCAGTTCTTC.

Ten or more counts support this clonotype. This chain uses TRBV12-3 or TRBV12-4 with TRBJ2-7, with a tentative D call TRBD1 (5 bases). Trimming shortened V by 6 bases and J by 6 bases, and 12 bases separated the two germline ends. The CDR3 has 12 amino acids. The CDR3 region is CASSPDRLEQYF. The CDR3 region has the DNA TGTGCCAGCAGCCCCGACAGACTCGAGCAGTACTTC.

This rearrangement joins TRBV5-6 to TRBJ2-7; possibly TRBD1 or TRBD2 for D (5 bases each). This CDR3 is built from 15 residues. V dropped 4 bases and J dropped 7 bases, with 21 bases sitting between them. The germline V gene encodes CDR1 SGHDT and CDR2 YYEEEE. In DNA, the CDR3 is TGTGCCAGCAGCCTCAGACGGACTGGGACGGGGGAGCAGTACTTC. Translation gives CASSLRRTGTGEQYF.

At least ten counts were recorded for this clonotype. The V gene is TRBV25-1, the J gene TRBJ1-1; D remains ambiguous. Trimming stripped 7 bases from V and 2 bases from J, with 8 bases between. Germline CDR1 is MGHDK and CDR2 is SYGVNS. The CDR3 is 12 residues long. CDR3 in DNA: TGTGCCAGCAAACTGGGCAACACTGAAGCTTTCTTT. Protein: CASKLGNTEAFF.

This clonotype was seen a handful of times. The rearrangement uses TRBV20-1 and TRBJ2-7, with D possibly matching TRBD2 (5 bases). Germline CDR1 is DFQATT and CDR2 is SNEGSKA (reference sequence). The CDR3 is 13 amino acids. V lost 7 bases and J lost 4, with 17 bases in between. CDR3 amino acids: CSGERERKYEQYF. The CDR3 coding sequence is TGCAGTGGTGAGAGGGAGAGAAAGTACGAGCAGTACTTC.

This clonotype was seen repeatedly, ten times or more. The J gene is TRBJ2-1, the V gene TRBV29-1, with 9 bases fitting TRBD1. The CDR3 sequence is 14 residues long. Germline V CDR1 and CDR2: SQVTM, ANQGSEA. With 3 bases clipped from V and 3 bases from J, the junction kept 3 bases outside the gene matches. This chain's CDR3 is CSVEDRGDYNEQFF. DNA of the CDR3: TGCAGCGTTGAGGACAGGGGCGACTACAATGAGCAGTTCTTC.

The V call is TRBV6-2 or TRBV6-3, the J call TRBJ2-7, with 7 bases fitting TRBD2. The junction had 8 bases not matched to a gene; V was cut back by 5 bases and J by 1 base. The CDR3 runs 15 residues. Germline V gene sequence: CDR1 MNHEY, CDR2 SVGEGT. The CDR3 nucleotides read TGTGCCAGCAGTCGCTGGAGCGGGAAATCCTACGAGCAGTACTTC. Translation: CASSRWSGKSYEQYF.

This clonotype was counted a few times. This sequence joins TRBV20-1 and TRBJ1-5, with a weak D call TRBD1 (5 bases). With 6 bases removed from V and 3 bases from J, the gap between germline ends came to 18 bases. The CDR3 covers 15 residues. Per the germline V gene, CDR1 is DFQATT and CDR2 is SNEGSKA (reference sequence). The CDR3 DNA follows: TGCAGTGCCTCCCCTGGGACGGCGAACAATCAGCCCCAGCATTTT. This gives the protein CSASPGTANNQPQHF.

The rearrangement links TRBV18 to TRBJ2-1, with 9 bases fitting TRBD2. The CDR3 length is 15 residues. Germline V gene lookup returns CDR1 KGHSH and CDR2 LQKENI. The V segment lost 5 bases and the J segment 4 bases; nucleotides outside the gene matches: 6. CDR3 sequence reads: CASSALLAGYNEQFF. CDR3 nucleotide sequence: TGTGCCAGCTCAGCCTTACTAGCGGGTTACAATGAGCAGTTCTTC.

This clonotype was seen many times. J is TRBJ2-7 and V is TRBV5-6; D call uncertain. Germline V gene data show CDR1 as SGHDT and CDR2 as YYEEEE. The CDR3 runs 15 residues. Trimming took off 2 bases at V and 0 bases at J, with 12 bases between the two ends. The CDR3 loop reads CASSFGRRSSYEQYF. The CDR3 DNA is TGTGCCAGCAGCTTTGGACGTCGAAGCTCCTACGAGCAGTACTTC.

This clonotype occurred many times. V and J are TRBV12-3 or TRBV12-4 and TRBJ2-7, with 7 bases identical to TRBD2. Trimming removed 3 bases from V and 7 bases from J; junction bases left unmatched: 6. This CDR3 contains 13 residues. The CDR3 protein is CASSFAGVSEQYF. DNA of the CDR3: TGTGCCAGCAGTTTCGCGGGAGTTTCAGAGCAGTACTTC.

Ten or more counts support this clonotype. The V and J genes are TRBV15 and TRBJ2-3; D gene uncertain. CDR3 size: 14 residues. The germline gives CDR1 LNHNV, CDR2 YYDKDF (reference sequence). The germline V and J ends were trimmed by 0 bases and 4 bases, with 8 bases remaining between them. The CDR3, as DNA: TGTGCCACCAGCAGAGATCGGAGCGCAGATACGCAGTATTTT. As protein: CATSRDRSADTQYF.

The V call is TRBV20-1, the J call TRBJ2-1, with 8 bases lining up with TRBD1. Germline CDR1 is DFQATT and CDR2 is SNEGSKA (reference sequence). Trimming removed 1 base from V and 3 bases from J; junction bases left unmatched: 2. The CDR3 spans 14 residues. CDR3 region: CSARGTGIYNEQFF. The CDR3 DNA reads TGCAGTGCTAGAGGGACAGGGATCTACAATGAGCAGTTCTTC.

In its sample, this clonotype was seen a few times. V usage is TRBV5-1 and J usage is TRBJ1-3; 7 positions match TRBD1. V trimming: 4 bases; J trimming: 0 bases; junction bases outside the gene matches: 7. The CDR3 extends over 16 amino acids. The germline CDR1 and CDR2 sequences are SGHRS and YFSETQ. The CDR3 is CASSIETGNSGNTIYF. Here the CDR3 DNA reads TGCGCCAGCAGCATAGAGACAGGGAACTCTGGAAACACCATATATTTT.

This clonotype was counted a few times. The V call is TRBV30, the J call TRBJ1-3; 10 bases are a match to TRBD1. The trim removed 2 bases at V and 2 bases at J, leaving 6 bases unmatched. This CDR3 has 16 amino acids. Per the germline V gene, CDR1 is GTSNPN and CDR2 is SVGIG (reference sequence). The DNA of the CDR3 is TGTGCCTGGAGTCCCCCCGGGACAGGGGCTGGAAACACCATATATTTT. It specifies CAWSPPGTGAGNTIYF.

This clonotype occurred many times. The V and J genes are TRBV12-3 or TRBV12-4 and TRBJ2-1; D may be TRBD1 or TRBD2 (5 bases each). The CDR3 is made up of 15 amino acids. Trimming removed 7 bases at V and 6 bases at J, with 19 bases between. This CDR3 is CASTLDVGTGNEQFF. CDR3 coding DNA: TGTGCCAGCACCCTGGACGTTGGGACGGGCAATGAGCAGTTCTTC.

Ten or more counts support this clonotype. J is TRBJ1-1 and V is TRBV5-1; TRBD1 matches 8 bases. This CDR3 has 15 residues. CDR1 and CDR2 (germline): SGHRS, YFSETQ. V shed 4 bases and J 1 base; nucleotides not matched to a gene: 6. The CDR3 DNA reads as TGCGCCAGCAGCCCCCGACAGGGGCCGAACACTGAAGCTTTCTTT. The encoded protein is CASSPRQGPNTEAFF.

The rearrangement links TRBV28 to TRBJ2-3; D tentatively fits TRBD1 or TRBD2 (5 bases each). Germline V gives CDR1 MDHEN, CDR2 SYDVKM. Deletions cut 2 bases from V and 2 bases from J, with 17 bases between. This CDR3 has 17 residues. For the CDR3, the DNA is TGTGCCAGCAGTTTAGCCGGGGCCGCTGGGCCCACAGATACGCAGTATTTT. This translates into CASSLAGAAGPTDTQYF.

V gene TRBV2 combines with J gene TRBJ2-2, with D maybe TRBD2 (5 bases). This CDR3 comprises 14 residues. Between the trimmed V and J ends, which lost 7 bases and 3 bases, there was a span of 12 bases. Germline CDR1 reads SNHLY; CDR2 reads FYNNEI. The DNA for the CDR3 is TGTGCCAGCACTGAGGGAGAGTACACCGGGGAGCTGTTTTTT. Protein: CASTEGEYTGELFF.

This clonotype has at least ten counts. The chain is built from TRBV2 and TRBJ2-5, with 10 bases aligning to TRBD2. Unmatched junction bases numbered 3, after V lost 3 bases and J lost 5 bases. The CDR3 spans 14 residues. The V gene's germline CDR1 is SNHLY and CDR2 FYNNEI. CDR3 DNA: TGTGCCAGCAGTGACCCAGCGGGGGGGGAGACCCAGTACTTC. Encoded protein: CASSDPAGGETQYF.

The rearrangement links TRBV29-1 to TRBJ1-2; D unresolved. Trimming removed 8 bases at V and 1 base at J, with 11 bases between. The CDR3 runs 12 residues. Germline V gives CDR1 SQVTM, CDR2 ANQGSEA. Here the CDR3 DNA reads TGCAGCTCAAGGGAAAGTAACTATGGCTACACCTTC. Its protein product is CSSRESNYGYTF.

The chain employs TRBV5-6 and TRBJ1-6; TRBD1 aligns across 8 bases. V lost 3 bases and J lost 4; bases outside the gene matches: 6. Germline loops: CDR1 SGHDT, CDR2 YYEEEE. This CDR3 region has 16 residues. The CDR3 is CASSSRGQDYNSPLHF. The CDR3 DNA follows: TGTGCCAGCAGCTCCCGGGGACAGGATTATAATTCACCCCTCCACTTT.